The TCR beta chain described here comes from a study of radiotherapy plus CTLA-4 blockade in lung cancer. Study background: Objective responses were seen in about a sixth of patients, disease control in more than 30%.

Concerning this clone itself: Its cognate antigen is unknown.

With 4 bases clipped from V and 3 bases from J, the junction kept 5 bases outside the gene matches. In germline, CDR1 is SQVTM, CDR2 ANQGSEA. This CDR3 is 13 amino acids long. Study findings and constraints: Tumor-derived TCR clones expanded in blood after radiotherapy plus ipilimumab. Among reported predictors of response, early blood T cell clone dynamics with interferon-beta performed best.

Here immunoSEQ multiplex PCR was the method, and the copy in TCRdb shows in-frame clones only, minus some. The table records around 30,000 clones, roughly four fifths of them present only once. The TCR was taken from a human donor with non-small cell lung cancer that progressed on radiotherapy plus ipilimumab. The specimen comprised peripheral blood, sampled from a patient treated with radiotherapy plus ipilimumab. V and J are TRBV29-1 and TRBJ2-7, with TRBD1 identical over 8 bases. CDR3 in DNA: TGCAGCGTTGGAGTGACAGGGGACTACGAGCAGTACTTC. As protein: CSVGVTGDYEQYF.